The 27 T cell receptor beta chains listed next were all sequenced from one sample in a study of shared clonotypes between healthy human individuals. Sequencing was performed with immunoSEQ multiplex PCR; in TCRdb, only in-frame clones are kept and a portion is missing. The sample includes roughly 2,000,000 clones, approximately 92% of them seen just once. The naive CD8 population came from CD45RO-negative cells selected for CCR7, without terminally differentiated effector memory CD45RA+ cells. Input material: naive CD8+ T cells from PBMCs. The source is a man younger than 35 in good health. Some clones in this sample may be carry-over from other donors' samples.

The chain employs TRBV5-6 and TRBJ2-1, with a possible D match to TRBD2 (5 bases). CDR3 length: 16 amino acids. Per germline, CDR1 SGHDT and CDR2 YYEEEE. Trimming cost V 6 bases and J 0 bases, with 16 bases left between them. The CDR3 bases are TGTGCCAGCACCCCCGAATCTGGGAGCTCCTACAATGAGCAGTTCTTC. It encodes CASTPESGSSYNEQFF. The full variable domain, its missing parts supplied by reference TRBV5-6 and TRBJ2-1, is DAGVTQSPTHLIKTRGQQVTLRCSPKSGHDTVSWYQQALGQGPQFIFQYYEEEERQRGNFPDRFSGHQFPNYSSELNVNALLLGDSALYLCASTPESGSSYNEQFFGPGTRLTVL.

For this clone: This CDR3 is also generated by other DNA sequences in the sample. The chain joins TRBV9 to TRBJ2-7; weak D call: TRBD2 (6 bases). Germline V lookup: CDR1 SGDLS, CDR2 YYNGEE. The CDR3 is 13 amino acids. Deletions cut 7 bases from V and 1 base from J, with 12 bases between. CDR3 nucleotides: TGTGCCAGCTCCCCCGGGACTTCCTACGAGCAGTACTTC. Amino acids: CASSPGTSYEQYF.

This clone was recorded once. The DNA for the CDR3 is TGTGCCAGCAGCGTGACTAGCGGGTTATCCTCCTACAATGAGCAGTTCTTC. It translates to CASSVTSGLSSYNEQFF. The J gene is TRBJ2-1, the V gene TRBV9; TRBD2 matches 10 bases. Germline trimming cut 2 bases from V and 0 bases from J; bases unmatched to any gene: 5. The CDR3 runs 17 residues. The germline V gene encodes CDR1 SGDLS and CDR2 YYNGEE.

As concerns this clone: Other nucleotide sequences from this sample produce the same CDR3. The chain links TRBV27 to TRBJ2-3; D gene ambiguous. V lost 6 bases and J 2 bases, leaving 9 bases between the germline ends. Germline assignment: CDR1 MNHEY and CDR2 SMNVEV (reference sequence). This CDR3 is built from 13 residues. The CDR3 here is CASSPGPTDTQYF. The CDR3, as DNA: TGTGCCAGCAGCCCCGGCCCCACAGATACGCAGTATTTT.

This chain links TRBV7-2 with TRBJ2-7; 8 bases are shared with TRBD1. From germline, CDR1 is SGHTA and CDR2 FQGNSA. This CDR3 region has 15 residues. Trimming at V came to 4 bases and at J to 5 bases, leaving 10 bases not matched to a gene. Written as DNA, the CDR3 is TGTGCCAGCAGCTCTCGACAGGGGAACCGGAACGAGCAGTACTTC. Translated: CASSSRQGNRNEQYF.

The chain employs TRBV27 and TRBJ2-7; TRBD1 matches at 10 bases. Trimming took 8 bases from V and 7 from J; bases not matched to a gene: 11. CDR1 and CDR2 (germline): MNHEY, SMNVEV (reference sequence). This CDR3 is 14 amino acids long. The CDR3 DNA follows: TGTGCCAGCGGGAGACAGGGGGCGCGAAGTGAGCAGTACTTC. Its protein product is CASGRQGARSEQYF.

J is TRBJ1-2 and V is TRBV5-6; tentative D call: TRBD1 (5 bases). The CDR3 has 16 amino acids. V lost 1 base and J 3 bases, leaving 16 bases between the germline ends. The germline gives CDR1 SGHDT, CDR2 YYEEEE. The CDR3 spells CASSLSPGWEDYGYTF. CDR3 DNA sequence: TGTGCCAGCAGCTTGTCGCCAGGGTGGGAGGACTATGGCTACACCTTC.

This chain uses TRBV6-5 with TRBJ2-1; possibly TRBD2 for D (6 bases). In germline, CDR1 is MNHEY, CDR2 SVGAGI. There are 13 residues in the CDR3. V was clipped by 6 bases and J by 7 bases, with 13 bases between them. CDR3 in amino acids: CASRRRLVNEQFF. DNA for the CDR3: TGTGCCAGCAGAAGACGACTAGTAAATGAGCAGTTCTTC.

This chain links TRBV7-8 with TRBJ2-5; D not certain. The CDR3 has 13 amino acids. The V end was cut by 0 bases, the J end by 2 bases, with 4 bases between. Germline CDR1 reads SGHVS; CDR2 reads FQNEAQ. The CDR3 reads CASSLAPQETQYF. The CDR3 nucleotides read TGTGCCAGCAGCTTAGCCCCTCAAGAGACCCAGTACTTC.

The CDR3 is CASTLQVAPYNEQFF. CDR3 in DNA: TGTGCCAGCACCCTCCAGGTGGCCCCCTACAATGAGCAGTTCTTC. This chain uses TRBV5-8 with TRBJ2-1; D is unclear. V lost 6 bases and J lost 2, with 15 bases in between. The CDR3 has 15 residues. Germline lookup yields CDR1 SGHTS and CDR2 YDEGEE.

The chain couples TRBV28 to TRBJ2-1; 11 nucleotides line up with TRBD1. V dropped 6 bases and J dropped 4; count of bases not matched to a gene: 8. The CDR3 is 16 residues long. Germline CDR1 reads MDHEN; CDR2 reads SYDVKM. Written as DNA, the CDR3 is TGTGCCAGCAGCCAATGGACAGGGGGCAGGTACAATGAGCAGTTCTTC. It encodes CASSQWTGGRYNEQFF. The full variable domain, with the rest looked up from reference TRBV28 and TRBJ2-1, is DVKVTQSSRYLVKRTGEKVFLECVQDMDHENMFWYRQDPGLGLRLIYFSYDVKMKEKGDIPEGYSVSREKKERFSLILESASTNQTSMYLCASSQWTGGRYNEQFFGPGTRLTVL.

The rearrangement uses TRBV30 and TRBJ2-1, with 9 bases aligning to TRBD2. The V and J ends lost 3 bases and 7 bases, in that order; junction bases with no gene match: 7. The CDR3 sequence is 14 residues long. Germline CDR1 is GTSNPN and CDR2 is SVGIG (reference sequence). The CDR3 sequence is CAWRISGSFNEQFF. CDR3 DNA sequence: TGTGCCTGGAGGATTAGCGGGAGTTTTAATGAGCAGTTCTTC.

As DNA, the CDR3 is TGTGCCAGCAGCTCCCGACAGGGTTCCCCTTTAATGAACACTGAAGCTTTCTTT. Amino acids: CASSSRQGSPLMNTEAFF. The V call is TRBV7-9, the J call TRBJ1-1; 7 nucleotides agree with TRBD1. Germline CDR1 reads SEHNR; CDR2 reads FQNEAQ (reference sequence). V was pared by 4 bases and J by 0 bases, with 14 bases of the junction left unmatched. The CDR3 has 18 residues.

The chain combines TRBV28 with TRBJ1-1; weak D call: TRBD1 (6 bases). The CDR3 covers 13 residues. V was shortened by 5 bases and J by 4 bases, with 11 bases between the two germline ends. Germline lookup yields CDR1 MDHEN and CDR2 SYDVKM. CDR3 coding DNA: TGTGCCAGCAGTCCACCAGGGGCCACTGAAGCTTTCTTT. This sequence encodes CASSPPGATEAFF.

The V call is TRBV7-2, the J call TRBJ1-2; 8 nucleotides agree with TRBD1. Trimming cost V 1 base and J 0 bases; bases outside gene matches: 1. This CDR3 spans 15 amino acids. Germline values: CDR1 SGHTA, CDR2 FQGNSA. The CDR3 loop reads CASSLVTGANYGYTF. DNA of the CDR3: TGTGCCAGCAGCTTAGTGACAGGGGCTAACTATGGCTACACCTTC.

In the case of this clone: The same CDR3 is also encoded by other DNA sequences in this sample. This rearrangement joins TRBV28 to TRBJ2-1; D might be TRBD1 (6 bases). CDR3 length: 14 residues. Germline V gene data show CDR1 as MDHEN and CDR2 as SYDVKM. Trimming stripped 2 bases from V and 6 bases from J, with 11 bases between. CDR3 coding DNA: TGTGCCAGCAGTTTAGGGCAGGGGTCCAATGAGCAGTTCTTC. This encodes CASSLGQGSNEQFF.

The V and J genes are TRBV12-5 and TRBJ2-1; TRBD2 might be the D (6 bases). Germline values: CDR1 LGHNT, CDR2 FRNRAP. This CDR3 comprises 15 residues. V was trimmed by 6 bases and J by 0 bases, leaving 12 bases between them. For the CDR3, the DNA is TGTGCTAGTGGACACGGGAGCCGCTCCTACAATGAGCAGTTCTTC. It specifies CASGHGSRSYNEQFF.

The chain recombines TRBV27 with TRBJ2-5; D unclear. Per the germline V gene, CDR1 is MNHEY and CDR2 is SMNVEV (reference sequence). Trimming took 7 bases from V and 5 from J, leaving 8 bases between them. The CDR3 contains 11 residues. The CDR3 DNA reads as TGTGCCAGCATATTCGGGGAGACCCAGTACTTC. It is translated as CASIFGETQYF.

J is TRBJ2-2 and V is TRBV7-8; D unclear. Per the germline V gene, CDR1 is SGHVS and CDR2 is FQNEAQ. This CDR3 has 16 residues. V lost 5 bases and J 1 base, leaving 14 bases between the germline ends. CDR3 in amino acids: CASSPFMIGNTGELFF. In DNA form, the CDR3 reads TGTGCCAGCAGCCCCTTCATGATTGGGAACACCGGGGAGCTGTTTTTT.

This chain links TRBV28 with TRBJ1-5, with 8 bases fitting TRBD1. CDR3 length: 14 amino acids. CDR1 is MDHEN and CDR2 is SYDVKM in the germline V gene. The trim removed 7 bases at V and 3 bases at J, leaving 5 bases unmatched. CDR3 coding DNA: TGTGCCAGCAAGCGGACAGGGAACAATCAGCCCCAGCATTTT. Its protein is CASKRTGNNQPQHF.

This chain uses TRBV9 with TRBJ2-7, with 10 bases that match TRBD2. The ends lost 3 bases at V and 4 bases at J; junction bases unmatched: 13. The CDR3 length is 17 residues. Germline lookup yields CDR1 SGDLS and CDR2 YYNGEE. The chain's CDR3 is CASSENREAGGVYEQYF. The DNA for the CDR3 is TGTGCCAGCAGCGAAAACAGAGAAGCGGGAGGGGTGTACGAGCAGTACTTC.

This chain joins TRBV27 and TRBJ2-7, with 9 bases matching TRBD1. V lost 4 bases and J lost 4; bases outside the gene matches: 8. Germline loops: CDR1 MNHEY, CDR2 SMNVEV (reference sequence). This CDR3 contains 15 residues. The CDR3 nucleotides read TGTGCCAGCAGTTCCTGGACAGGGGAAGGGTACGAGCAGTACTTC. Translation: CASSSWTGEGYEQYF.

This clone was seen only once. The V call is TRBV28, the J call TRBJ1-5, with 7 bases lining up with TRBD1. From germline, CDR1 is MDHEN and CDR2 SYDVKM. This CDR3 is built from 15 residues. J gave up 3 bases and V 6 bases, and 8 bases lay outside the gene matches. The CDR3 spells CASRRSTGNNQPQHF. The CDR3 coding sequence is TGTGCCAGCAGGCGATCGACAGGGAACAATCAGCCCCAGCATTTT. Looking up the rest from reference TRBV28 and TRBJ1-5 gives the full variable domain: DVKVTQSSRYLVKRTGEKVFLECVQDMDHENMFWYRQDPGLGLRLIYFSYDVKMKEKGDIPEGYSVSREKKERFSLILESASTNQTSMYLCASRRSTGNNQPQHFGDGTRLSIL.

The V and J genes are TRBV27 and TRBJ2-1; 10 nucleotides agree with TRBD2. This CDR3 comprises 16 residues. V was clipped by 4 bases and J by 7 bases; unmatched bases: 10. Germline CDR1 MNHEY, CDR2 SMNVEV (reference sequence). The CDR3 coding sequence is TGTGCCAGCAGTTCAAATCAGCGGGGGGGGCCAAATGAGCAGTTCTTC. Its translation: CASSSNQRGGPNEQFF.

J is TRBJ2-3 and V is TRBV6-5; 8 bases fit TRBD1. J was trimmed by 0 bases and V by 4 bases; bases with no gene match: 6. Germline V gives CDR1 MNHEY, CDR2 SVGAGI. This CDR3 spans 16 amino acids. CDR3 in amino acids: CASSSRDRWSTDTQYF. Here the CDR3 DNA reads TGTGCCAGCAGTTCAAGGGACAGGTGGAGCACAGATACGCAGTATTTT.

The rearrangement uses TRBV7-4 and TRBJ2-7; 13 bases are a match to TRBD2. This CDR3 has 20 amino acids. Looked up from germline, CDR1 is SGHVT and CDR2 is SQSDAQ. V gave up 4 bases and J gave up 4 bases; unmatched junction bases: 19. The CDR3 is CASSSEPGLAGSTGSYEQYF. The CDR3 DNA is TGTGCCAGCAGCTCCGAGCCGGGACTAGCGGGGAGTACCGGGTCGTACGAGCAGTACTTC. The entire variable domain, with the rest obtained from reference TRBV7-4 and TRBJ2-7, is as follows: GAGVSQSPRYKVAKRGRDVALRCDSISGHVTLYWYRQTLGQGSEVLTYSQSDAQRDKSGRPSGRFSAERPERSVSTLKIQRTEQGDSAVYLCASSSEPGLAGSTGSYEQYFGPGTRLTVT.

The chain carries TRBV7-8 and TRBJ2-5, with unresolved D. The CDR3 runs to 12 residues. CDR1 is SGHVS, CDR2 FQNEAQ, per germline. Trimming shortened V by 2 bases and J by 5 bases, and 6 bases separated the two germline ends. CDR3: CASSLYWETQYF. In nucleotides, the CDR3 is TGTGCCAGCAGCTTATATTGGGAGACCCAGTACTTC. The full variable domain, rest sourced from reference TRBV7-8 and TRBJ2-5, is GAGVSQSPRYKVAKRGQDVALRCDPISGHVSLFWYQQALGQGPEFLTYFQNEAQLDKSGLPSDRFFAERPEGSVSTLKIQRTQQEDSAVYLCASSLYWETQYFGPGTRLLVL.